Presented here are 9 T cell receptor beta chains from one specimen sequenced in a study of cytomegalovirus exposure and HLA in healthy donors. Amplification used 60 Vbeta primers and 13 Jbeta primers. Profiled with immunoSEQ multiplex PCR; TCRdb holds only in-frame clones, not every one. The table has approximately 200,000 clones, roughly 78% seen once. The sample consisted of PBMCs. The receptors shown here come from a girl aged 10 to 17 in good health and CMV-seropositive.

The chain has TRBV7-2 and TRBJ2-3; 9 bases line up with TRBD1. Germline V gene data show CDR1 as SGHTA and CDR2 as FQGNSA. The CDR3 sequence is 15 residues long. J was trimmed by 1 base and V by 5 bases; bases with no gene match: 4. CDR3 protein: CASSPQGARTDTQYF. The CDR3 DNA is TGTGCCAGCAGCCCACAGGGGGCGCGCACAGATACGCAGTATTTT.

The chain combines TRBV5-6 with TRBJ2-7; 7 bases map to TRBD1. Looked up from germline, CDR1 is SGHDT and CDR2 is YYEEEE. V was pared by 4 bases and J by 2 bases, with 9 bases of the junction left unmatched. CDR3 length equals 15 residues. This CDR3 reads CASSVRDSIAYEQYF. CDR3 nucleotide sequence: TGTGCCAGCAGCGTCCGGGACAGCATAGCCTACGAGCAGTACTTC.

The table lists this clone with a few counts. The chain carries TRBV4-3 and TRBJ1-6; possibly TRBD1 for D (6 bases). CDR1 is LGHNA, CDR2 YSLEER, per germline. Trimming removed 2 bases at V and 10 bases at J, with 18 bases between. The length of the CDR3 is 16 residues. This CDR3 reads CASSQSGRGSGSPLHF. In nucleotides, the CDR3 is TGCGCCAGCAGCCAATCGGGCAGGGGATCTGGGTCACCCCTCCACTTT.

This clone has a handful of counts. The chain employs TRBV25-1 and TRBJ2-1; weak D call: TRBD1 (5 bases). The CDR3 has 12 residues. Germline V gene sequence: CDR1 MGHDK, CDR2 SYGVNS. V was clipped by 1 base and J by 12 bases, with 10 bases between them. The CDR3 DNA reads as TGTGCCAGCAGTGAATCTGGGGCGAGGCAGTTCTTC. It translates to CASSESGARQFF. Full variable domain (outside the CDR3, taken from reference TRBV25-1 and TRBJ2-1): EADIYQTPRYLVIGTGKKITLECSQTMGHDKMYWYQQDPGMELHLIHYSYGVNSTEKGDLSSESTVSRIRTEHFPLTLESARPSHTSQYLCASSESGARQFFGPGTRLTVL.

The V gene is TRBV7-9, the J gene TRBJ2-3; 8 nucleotides line up with TRBD2. The germline V gene has CDR1 SEHNR and CDR2 FQNEAQ (reference sequence). The CDR3 is 16 residues long. After removal of 6 bases from V and 6 bases from J, the junction contained 14 bases not matched to a gene. The CDR3 spells CASSLASGGAQDTQYF. The CDR3 nucleotides read TGTGCCAGCAGTCTGGCCAGCGGGGGAGCCCAGGATACGCAGTATTTT.

This chain links TRBV7-9 with TRBJ1-2, with TRBD1 matching 9 bases. V lost 3 bases to trimming and J lost 7 bases; unmatched junction nucleotides: 6. This CDR3 is built from 14 residues. Germline CDR1 and CDR2: SEHNR and FQNEAQ (reference sequence). As DNA, the CDR3 is TGTGCCAGCAGCTTCGCGGGACAGGGACTTGGCTACACCTTC. Residues: CASSFAGQGLGYTF. The complete variable domain, with remaining parts taken from reference TRBV7-9 and TRBJ1-2, reads DTGVSQNPRHKITKRGQNVTFRCDPISEHNRLYWYRQTLGQGPEFLTYFQNEAQLEKSRLLSDRFSAERPKGSFSTLEIQRTEQGDSAMYLCASSFAGQGLGYTFGSGTRLTVV.

This clone occurred a few times. The genes are TRBV27 and TRBJ2-3, with 11 nucleotides matching TRBD1. CDR1 and CDR2 (germline): MNHEY, SMNVEV (reference sequence). V was pared by 5 bases and J by 1 base, with 2 bases of the junction left unmatched. CDR3 length equals 15 residues. DNA for the CDR3: TGTGCCAGCAGTGCGGGACAGGGGGGCACAGATACGCAGTATTTT. Encoded protein: CASSAGQGGTDTQYF.

The V call is TRBV9, the J call TRBJ2-2; 10 bases match TRBD1. Germline values: CDR1 SGDLS, CDR2 YYNGEE. V shed 4 bases, J shed 7 bases, and the junction held 10 bases outside the gene matches. The CDR3 loop spans 16 amino acids. The CDR3 DNA follows: TGTGCCAGCAGCTACCGGGACAGGGGAACAATCGGGGAGCTGTTTTTT. It translates to CASSYRDRGTIGELFF. Supplemented by reference TRBV9 and TRBJ2-2, the full variable domain reads DSGVTQTPKHLITATGQRVTLRCSPRSGDLSVYWYQQSLDQGLQFLIQYYNGEERAKGNILERFSAQQFPDLHSELNLSSLELGDSALYFCASSYRDRGTIGELFFGEGSRLTVL.

This clone was seen a handful of times. CDR3 sequence (DNA): TGTGCCAGCAGCCTCACAGGGAAGAACACTGAAGCTTTCTTT. Translating gives CASSLTGKNTEAFF. J is TRBJ1-1 and V is TRBV6-5, with a tentative D call TRBD1 (6 bases). From germline, CDR1 is MNHEY and CDR2 SVGAGI. Trimming shortened V by 6 bases and J by 1 base, and 12 bases separated the two germline ends. CDR3 length: 14 amino acids.